This entry lists 24 T cell receptor beta chains sequenced from one sample in a study of response to subunit inactivated influenza vaccine. TCRdb called the RT-PCR reads again in MiXCR, with one record for every CDR3 protein. The top ten clones hold 5.5% to 7% of a sample with hundreds of thousands of distinct CDR3 sequences, approximately 15% of them seen once. This sample comprised PBMCs from blood, obtained 14 to 15 days before vaccination. Receptors originate from a man aged 50 to 59 who received an inactivated influenza vaccine.

As concerns this clonotype: A read error may account for a junction end that differs from germline. The chain has TRBV7-9 and TRBJ2-1; 12 nucleotides line up with TRBD2. Germline values: CDR1 SEHNR, CDR2 FQNEAQ (reference sequence). There are 15 residues in the CDR3. The CDR3 loop is CVSSSPSGRASTSFF. The CDR3 DNA reads as TGTGTCAGCAGCTCGCCTAGCGGGAGGGCCTCTACTTCTTTCTTC.

The CDR3 region is CASSGPLASQPQHF. CDR3 sequence (DNA): TGTGCCAGCAGTGGACCCCTCGCCAGTCAGCCCCAGCATTTT. V usage is TRBV12-3 or TRBV12-4 and J usage is TRBJ1-5; no clear D gene. V lost 5 bases and J lost 6, with 14 bases in between. There are 14 residues in the CDR3.

The chain couples TRBV2 to TRBJ2-2; tentatively, D is TRBD2 (5 bases). CDR3 length equals 16 residues. V was shortened by 7 bases and J by 0 bases, with 15 bases between the two germline ends. Per germline, CDR1 SNHLY and CDR2 FYNNEI. CDR3 residues: CASMVAGAANTGELFF. The CDR3 nucleotides read TGTGCCAGCATGGTGGCTGGAGCGGCGAACACCGGGGAGCTGTTTTTT.

This clonotype was detected many times. The chain recombines TRBV7-3 with TRBJ2-1; 8 nucleotides agree with TRBD2. The ends lost 5 bases at V and 6 bases at J; junction bases unmatched: 9. Germline V gives CDR1 SGHTA, CDR2 FQGTGA. CDR3 length: 15 amino acids. The CDR3 coding sequence is TGTGCCAGCAGCCTAGGGACTAGTCGGTCCAATGAGCAGTTCTTC. The encoded protein is CASSLGTSRSNEQFF.

The gene calls are TRBV28 and TRBJ2-7; 13 nucleotides match TRBD2. The CDR3 runs to 16 residues. Germline CDR1 reads MDHEN; CDR2 reads SYDVKM. V trimming: 3 bases; J trimming: 2 bases; junction bases outside the gene matches: 4. The CDR3 reads CASSFLTSGRTYEQYF. CDR3 DNA: TGTGCCAGCAGTTTCCTGACTAGCGGGAGGACCTACGAGCAGTACTTC.

J is TRBJ2-5 and V is TRBV5-1, with 7 bases that match TRBD2. CDR1 is SGHRS and CDR2 is YFSETQ in the germline V gene. The CDR3 has 16 amino acids. Unmatched junction bases numbered 11, after V lost 6 bases and J lost 0 bases. Here the CDR3 reads CASTRIRGGHQETQYF. CDR3 nucleotides: TGCGCCAGCACCCGGATTCGGGGAGGGCACCAAGAGACCCAGTACTTC. Using reference TRBV5-1 and TRBJ2-5 for the parts outside the CDR3, the full variable domain is KAGVTQTPRYLIKTRGQQVTLSCSPISGHRSVSWYQQTPGQGLQFLFEYFSETQRNKGNFPGRFSGRQFSNSRSEMNVSTLELGDSALYLCASTRIRGGHQETQYFGPGTRLLVL.

This chain links TRBV6-2 or TRBV6-3 with TRBJ2-1, with D tentatively TRBD1 or TRBD2 (5 bases each). This CDR3 is 15 amino acids long. The germline V gene has CDR1 MNHEY and CDR2 SVGEGT. The V end lost 5 bases, the J end lost 2 bases, and 13 bases lay between the germline ends. CDR3 residues: CASSRRGKTYNEQFF. In nucleotides, the CDR3 is TGTGCCAGCAGTCGTCGGGGCAAAACCTACAATGAGCAGTTCTTC.

This clonotype came up a few times. The V and J genes are TRBV7-2 and TRBJ1-1, with D possibly TRBD1 on 6 matching bases. Germline V gene lookup returns CDR1 SGHTA and CDR2 FQGNSA. The CDR3 runs 16 residues. V lost 3 bases and J 4 bases, leaving 18 bases between the germline ends. Here the CDR3 reads CASSLTGRVRVTEAFF. The DNA of the CDR3 is TGTGCCAGCAGCTTGACAGGCCGGGTTCGAGTCACTGAAGCTTTCTTT.

This clonotype was seen ten or more times. CDR3 sequence: CSVEPGGDTQYF. In DNA, the CDR3 is TGCAGCGTTGAACCCGGGGGGGATACGCAGTATTTT. The chain carries TRBV29-1 and TRBJ2-3; TRBD2 agrees at 7 bases. CDR1 and CDR2 (germline): SQVTM, ANQGSEA. This CDR3 is 12 amino acids long. After removal of 2 bases from V and 6 bases from J, the junction contained 2 bases not matched to a gene.

This clonotype appeared many times. V and J are TRBV7-9 and TRBJ2-5; maybe TRBD1 (5 bases). V lost 1 base, J lost 3 bases, and 12 bases lay in between. The CDR3 consists of 15 residues. CDR1 is SEHNR, CDR2 FQNEAQ, per germline (reference sequence). CDR3 bases: TGTGCCAGCAGCTTAGGTCCAGGGATGGAAGAGACCCAGTACTTC. Translated, it gives CASSLGPGMEETQYF.

This clonotype turned up a few times. This chain uses TRBV27 with TRBJ2-7; D is ambiguous. The V gene's germline CDR1 is MNHEY and CDR2 SMNVEV (reference sequence). V lost 0 bases, J lost 1 base, and 7 bases lay in between. CDR3 length: 14 amino acids. The CDR3 nucleotides are TGTGCCAGCAGTTTATCGTTCGGGTCCTACGAGCAGTACTTC. Translating gives CASSLSFGSYEQYF.

This chain links TRBV6-2 or TRBV6-3 with TRBJ2-2, with D hard to call. V shed 6 bases and J shed 1 base, with 12 bases lying between them. In germline, CDR1 is MNHEY, CDR2 SVGEGT. This CDR3 has 15 amino acids. This CDR3 is CASREMTLNTGELFF. The CDR3 region has the DNA TGTGCCAGCAGAGAAATGACACTGAACACCGGGGAGCTGTTTTTT.

This clonotype was seen more than once but under ten times. The gene calls are TRBV6-1 and TRBJ1-1, with D perhaps matching TRBD1 (5 bases). Trimming cost V 2 bases and J 1 base, with 11 bases left between them. Germline V gene lookup returns CDR1 MNHNS and CDR2 SASEGT. The CDR3 spans 15 residues. The DNA of the CDR3 is TGTGCCAGCAGTGAATATGGGGGAACGAACACTGAAGCTTTCTTT. This gives the protein CASSEYGGTNTEAFF.

This clonotype was counted at least ten times. The gene calls are TRBV29-1 and TRBJ2-5, with D maybe TRBD2 (5 bases). V gave up 3 bases and J gave up 2 bases, with 16 bases separating them. CDR1 SQVTM and CDR2 ANQGSEA come from the germline V gene. The length of the CDR3 is 15 residues. The CDR3 region is CSVEISVGRQETQYF. The CDR3 DNA reads TGCAGCGTTGAGATTAGCGTTGGACGGCAAGAGACCCAGTACTTC. The full variable domain, its missing parts supplied by reference TRBV29-1 and TRBJ2-5, is SAVISQKPSRDICQRGTSLTIQCQVDSQVTMMFWYRQQPGQSLTLIATANQGSEATYESGFVIDKFPISRPNLTFSTLTVSNMSPEDSSIYLCSVEISVGRQETQYFGPGTRLLVL.

This clonotype was observed many times. The chain has TRBV14 and TRBJ1-1; D not resolved. CDR3 length: 15 residues. Trimming stripped 4 bases from V and 6 bases from J, with 18 bases between. Germline V gives CDR1 SGHDN, CDR2 FVKESK. The CDR3 is CASSRYVGSAAEAFF. DNA for the CDR3: TGTGCCAGCAGCCGCTACGTGGGGTCGGCGGCTGAAGCTTTCTTT.

The rearrangement links TRBV5-1 to TRBJ1-2; D is possibly TRBD1 (5 bases). Germline assignment: CDR1 SGHRS and CDR2 YFSETQ. The CDR3 length is 13 residues. With 0 bases removed from V and 7 bases from J, the gap between germline ends came to 10 bases. DNA for the CDR3: TGCGCCAGCAGCTTGGGGCAGGGCGTTGGCTACACCTTC. As protein: CASSLGQGVGYTF.

This clonotype has more than one count but fewer than ten. The chain combines TRBV14 with TRBJ2-3, with D possibly being TRBD1 (6 bases). Trimming took off 2 bases at V and 2 bases at J, with 14 bases between the two ends. Per the germline V gene, CDR1 is SGHDN and CDR2 is FVKESK. This CDR3 is 16 amino acids long. The CDR3 bases are TGTGCCAGCAGCCAAATAAGCGGACAGATCACAGATACGCAGTATTTT. Its protein product is CASSQISGQITDTQYF.

This clonotype was observed many times. At one end the junction does not follow the germline gene, possibly because of a read error. V usage is TRBV4-1 and J usage is TRBJ2-1; 8 bases line up with TRBD2. The CDR3 totals 14 residues. Germline V lookup: CDR1 MGHRA, CDR2 YSYEKL. The CDR3 nucleotides read TGCGCCAGCAGCCAAGATCTGACCAGCGGGGGTTCGGTCTTC. The encoded protein is CASSQDLTSGGSVF.

This clonotype was picked up a small number of times. The chain combines TRBV27 with TRBJ2-7, with 7 bases that match TRBD2. CDR1 and CDR2 from the germline V gene are MNHEY and SMNVEV (reference sequence). CDR3 length: 16 residues. J gave up 1 base and V 5 bases, and 11 bases lay outside the gene matches. CDR3 coding DNA: TGTGCCAGCAGTCGGGGGACTACAGGTTTATCCTACGAGCAGTACTTC. It specifies CASSRGTTGLSYEQYF.

This clonotype has just a few counts. The chain has TRBV20-1 and TRBJ2-7; 9 nucleotides match TRBD1. V shed 2 bases and J 6 bases; nucleotides not matched to a gene: 11. The CDR3 contains 15 residues. Per germline, CDR1 DFQATT and CDR2 SNEGSKA (reference sequence). The CDR3 DNA reads TGCAGTGCTAGACCCCCGGGACAGGGTTTCTCCGAGCAGTACTTC. This codes for CSARPPGQGFSEQYF.

A few counts support this clonotype. This chain connects TRBV5-5 to TRBJ2-6; D is unresolved. The CDR3 has 15 residues. Per germline, CDR1 SGHKS and CDR2 YYEKEE (reference sequence). V dropped 4 bases and J dropped 4 bases, with 12 bases sitting between them. The CDR3 DNA follows: TGTGCCAGCAGCATCGGGTTCTCCGGGGCCAACGTCCTGACTTTC. This gives the protein CASSIGFSGANVLTF.

To note about this clonotype: The germline gene is not matched at one end of the junction; a read error may be the cause. This chain connects TRBV5-1 to TRBJ1-1; 8 positions match TRBD1. Germline lookup yields CDR1 SGHRS and CDR2 YFSETQ. The CDR3 is made up of 14 amino acids. Here the CDR3 reads CASSSQGAGTEACF. The CDR3 DNA reads as TGCGCCAGCAGCTCGCAGGGGGCGGGCACTGAAGCTTGCTTT.

This clonotype was seen a handful of times. This chain links TRBV6-2 or TRBV6-3 with TRBJ1-5; maybe TRBD1 (5 bases). CDR3 length equals 13 residues. Germline lookup yields CDR1 MNHEY and CDR2 SVGEGT. Trimming removed 3 bases at V and 8 bases at J, with 11 bases between. The CDR3: CASSYQGAEPQHF. CDR3 sequence (DNA): TGTGCCAGCAGTTATCAGGGTGCGGAGCCCCAGCATTTT.

V gene TRBV12-3 or TRBV12-4 combines with J gene TRBJ2-3, with 8 bases aligning to TRBD1. The CDR3 has 16 amino acids. The ends lost 5 bases at V and 4 bases at J; junction bases unmatched: 11. The CDR3 protein is CASSAYGQGTADTQYF. CDR3 nucleotides: TGTGCCAGCAGTGCCTATGGACAGGGTACTGCAGATACGCAGTATTTT.